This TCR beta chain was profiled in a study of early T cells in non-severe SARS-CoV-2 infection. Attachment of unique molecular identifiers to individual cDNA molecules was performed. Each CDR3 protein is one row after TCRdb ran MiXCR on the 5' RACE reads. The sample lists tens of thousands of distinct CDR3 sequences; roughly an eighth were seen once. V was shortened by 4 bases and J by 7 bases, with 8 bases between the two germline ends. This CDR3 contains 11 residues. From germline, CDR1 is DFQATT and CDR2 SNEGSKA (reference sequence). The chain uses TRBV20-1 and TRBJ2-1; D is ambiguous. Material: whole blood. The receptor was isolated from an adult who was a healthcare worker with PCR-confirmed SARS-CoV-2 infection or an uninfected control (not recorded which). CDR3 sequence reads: CSATTSNEQFF. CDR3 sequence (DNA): TGCAGTGCTACTACTTCTAATGAGCAGTTCTTC.